One and the same sample provided the 13 T cell receptor beta chains below, sequenced in a study of blood T cell repertoires in COVID-19. The table came from immunoSEQ multiplex PCR; TCRdb's copy has only in-frame clones and leaves some out. Seen here are approximately 35,000 clones, over 80% observed once, and the top ten hold around 15%. Specimen: peripheral blood. These receptors were taken from a man between 60 and 70 years old with active COVID-19.

The chain uses TRBV7-8 and TRBJ2-1, with 10 bases fitting TRBD2. There are 18 residues in the CDR3. In germline, CDR1 is SGHVS, CDR2 FQNEAQ. V trimming: 5 bases; J trimming: 6 bases; junction bases outside the gene matches: 16. The CDR3 bases are TGTGCCAGCAGCACGGATCCCCGGACTAGCGGAGGGAGCAATGAGCAGTTCTTC. Protein product: CASSTDPRTSGGSNEQFF.

V and J are TRBV19 and TRBJ2-3; possible D gene TRBD1, 5 bases. V lost 3 bases, J lost 6 bases, and 10 bases lay in between. From germline, CDR1 is LNHDA and CDR2 SQIVND (reference sequence). This CDR3 region has 13 residues. The CDR3 nucleotides read TGTGCCAGTAGTATGGCAGGGCGGGATACGCAGTATTTT. This encodes CASSMAGRDTQYF.

The chain carries TRBV15 and TRBJ2-7, with TRBD2 matching 8 bases. With 0 bases clipped from V and 4 bases from J, the junction kept 8 bases outside the gene matches. Looked up from germline, CDR1 is LNHNV and CDR2 is YYDKDF (reference sequence). This CDR3 is 16 amino acids long. This CDR3 reads CATSRDRGGGPYEQYF. CDR3 nucleotides: TGTGCCACCAGCAGAGATCGGGGGGGAGGGCCATACGAGCAGTACTTC. Looking up the rest from reference TRBV15 and TRBJ2-7 gives the full variable domain: DAMVIQNPRYQVTQFGKPVTLSCSQTLNHNVMYWYQQKSSQAPKLLFHYYDKDFNNEADTPDNFQSRRPNTSFCFLDIRSPGLGDTAMYLCATSRDRGGGPYEQYFGPGTRLTVT.

V usage is TRBV18 and J usage is TRBJ2-1, with 15 bases identical to TRBD2. J was trimmed by 3 bases and V by 3 bases; bases with no gene match: 6. From germline, CDR1 is KGHSH and CDR2 LQKENI. This CDR3 comprises 18 residues. CDR3 region: CASSPGLAGGSHYNEQFF. CDR3 nucleotides: TGTGCCAGCTCACCGGGACTAGCGGGAGGTTCCCACTACAATGAGCAGTTCTTC.

This chain uses TRBV28 with TRBJ2-7; 8 nucleotides line up with TRBD1. J was trimmed by 3 bases and V by 6 bases; bases with no gene match: 4. The CDR3 is made up of 13 amino acids. The V gene's germline CDR1 is MDHEN and CDR2 SYDVKM. The DNA for the CDR3 is TGTGCCAGCAGCCCGGGACAGGACTACGAGCAGTACTTC. Its protein is CASSPGQDYEQYF.

The V and J genes are TRBV3-1 (or the pseudogene TRBV3-2) and TRBJ2-3; 8 nucleotides line up with TRBD2. The CDR3 runs to 17 residues. CDR1 and CDR2 (germline): LGHDT, YNNKEL (reference sequence). V was clipped by 0 bases and J by 4 bases; unmatched bases: 9. CDR3 protein: CASSQEVRGRTPDTQYF. Written as DNA, the CDR3 is TGTGCCAGCAGCCAAGAAGTCCGCGGGAGGACCCCAGATACGCAGTATTTT.

This clone was picked up one time. The V gene is TRBV5-4, the J gene TRBJ2-7; 9 bases are a match to TRBD1. Losses at the gene ends were 4 bases for V and 2 bases for J; bases not matched to a gene: 10. The V gene's germline CDR1 is SGHNT and CDR2 YYREEE (reference sequence). This CDR3 is built from 16 residues. The DNA for the CDR3 is TGTGCCAGCAGCGCTGTGGGGACAGGGATTCCCTACGAGCAGTACTTC. Translated, it gives CASSAVGTGIPYEQYF.

V gene TRBV10-2 combines with J gene TRBJ2-1, with 8 bases matching TRBD2. The V and J ends lost 9 bases and 7 bases, in that order; junction bases with no gene match: 8. CDR1 is WSHSY, CDR2 SAAADI, per germline. The CDR3 covers 13 residues. The CDR3 coding sequence is TGCGCCAGTACCGGGACTAGAGAGAATGAGCAGTTCTTC. Protein product: CASTGTRENEQFF.

Here the CDR3 reads CASSLIRAYNEQFF. The CDR3, as DNA: TGTGCCAGCAGTTTAATCAGGGCCTACAATGAGCAGTTCTTC. The genes are TRBV27 and TRBJ2-1, with a weak D call TRBD1 (5 bases). V was clipped by 2 bases and J by 2 bases, with 7 bases between them. The CDR3 extends over 14 amino acids. The germline V gene encodes CDR1 MNHEY and CDR2 SMNVEV (reference sequence).

This chain links TRBV19 with TRBJ2-1; no reliable D call. CDR3 size: 16 residues. V lost 3 bases and J lost 2, with 14 bases in between. CDR1 is LNHDA and CDR2 is SQIVND in the germline V gene (reference sequence). As DNA, the CDR3 is TGTGCCAGTAGTATTGGTCTCCAAAAGCCCTACAATGAGCAGTTCTTC. It encodes CASSIGLQKPYNEQFF.

The rearrangement links TRBV27 to TRBJ2-5, with no clear D. Trimming took 3 bases from V and 1 from J, leaving 6 bases between them. The CDR3 is made up of 13 amino acids. CDR1 and CDR2 from the germline V gene are MNHEY and SMNVEV (reference sequence). In nucleotides, the CDR3 is TGTGCCAGCAGTTTTAGCAGCCAAGAGACCCAGTACTTC. Translated, it gives CASSFSSQETQYF.

This clone was counted between two and nine times. This chain links TRBV6-5 with TRBJ1-1; D is unclear. Trimming took off 5 bases at V and 0 bases at J, with 10 bases between the two ends. CDR1 MNHEY and CDR2 SVGAGI come from the germline V gene. The length of the CDR3 is 14 residues. For the CDR3, the DNA is TGTGCCAGCAGTCCTCACTCTCTGAACACTGAAGCTTTCTTT. Translation gives CASSPHSLNTEAFF.

Only one count was recorded for this clone. This chain uses TRBV19 with TRBJ2-3; possible D gene TRBD2, 6 bases. V lost 10 bases, J lost 7 bases, and 24 bases lay in between. Per the germline V gene, CDR1 is LNHDA and CDR2 is SQIVND (reference sequence). The CDR3 covers 15 residues. The CDR3 spells CATQPGATGGNTQYF. CDR3 nucleotide sequence: TGTGCCACCCAACCGGGAGCCACCGGGGGAAATACGCAGTATTTT. The variable domain in full, with the rest retrieved from reference TRBV19 and TRBJ2-3, is DGGITQSPKYLFRKEGQNVTLSCEQNLNHDAMYWYRQDPGQGLRLIYYSQIVNDFQKGDIAEGYSVSREKKESFPLTVTSAQKNPTAFYLCATQPGATGGNTQYFGPGTRLTVL.